Shown below are 9 T cell receptor beta chains from a single sample sequenced in a study of blood T cells in healthy people across ages. Through a sample-barcoded 5' primer and a J-beta primer mix, a second PCR was run for roughly 6 to 12 cycles. In TCRdb, the 5' RACE reads were re-called with MiXCR into one record per CDR3 protein. Of over 700,000 distinct CDR3 sequences listed, more than 20% are singletons. These sequences were also reported in another study, on T cells of mothers and their children.

The sequencing sample was made of blood. The origin of the receptors is a boy aged 10-17 years in good health.

Only a few counts were recorded for this clonotype. This chain links TRBV11-2 with TRBJ2-1; TRBD1 might be the D (5 bases). The CDR3 length is 14 residues. Per germline, CDR1 SGHAT and CDR2 FQNNGV. V shed 4 bases and J shed 8 bases, with 15 bases lying between them. In nucleotides, the CDR3 is TGTGCCAGCAGCTCTGGGTTGGGGCACGATGAGCAGTTCTTC. This translates into CASSSGLGHDEQFF.

The chain joins TRBV24-1 to TRBJ1-1; no clear D. This CDR3 contains 14 residues. CDR1 is KGHDR and CDR2 is SFDVKD in the germline V gene. V lost 8 bases and J lost 6, with 18 bases in between. The chain's CDR3 is CATIGSGIFAEAFF. The CDR3 nucleotides read TGTGCCACCATTGGATCCGGTATTTTCGCTGAAGCTTTCTTT.

V and J are TRBV13 and TRBJ2-7, with 15 bases fitting TRBD2. CDR3 length equals 18 residues. The germline CDR1 and CDR2 sequences are PRHDT and FYEKMQ (reference sequence). The trim removed 5 bases at V and 0 bases at J, leaving 8 bases unmatched. The CDR3 region is CASSLLGLAGGYSYEQYF. Here the CDR3 DNA reads TGTGCCAGCAGCCTCCTGGGACTAGCGGGGGGCTACTCCTACGAGCAGTACTTC. Supplemented by reference TRBV13 and TRBJ2-7, the full variable domain reads AAGVIQSPRHLIKEKRETATLKCYPIPRHDTVYWYQQGPGQDPQFLISFYEKMQSDKGSIPDRFSAQQFSDYHSELNMSSLELGDSALYFCASSLLGLAGGYSYEQYFGPGTRLTVT.

Many counts were recorded for this clonotype. This chain links TRBV7-3 with TRBJ2-6; no clear D gene. Trimming shortened V by 1 base and J by 0 bases, and 4 bases separated the two germline ends. The CDR3 runs 15 residues. Germline-derived CDR1 and CDR2 are SGHTA and FQGTGA. CDR3 DNA: TGTGCCAGCAGCTTAATGGGCTCTGGGGCCAACGTCCTGACTTTC. Its protein is CASSLMGSGANVLTF.

The chain links TRBV6-6 to TRBJ1-1; 10 bases fit TRBD1. CDR3 size: 15 residues. Trimming removed 6 bases from V and 1 base from J; junction bases left unmatched: 5. The germline V gene has CDR1 MNHNY and CDR2 SVGAGI (reference sequence). The CDR3, as DNA: TGTGCCAGCAGGATGGACAGGGGGGAGAACACTGAAGCTTTCTTT. Translation: CASRMDRGENTEAFF.

This clonotype was counted a few times. The CDR3 spells CAISSGTRGGEYF. The CDR3 nucleotides are TGTGCCATCAGCTCCGGGACAAGGGGGGGAGAGTACTTC. This chain joins TRBV10-3 and TRBJ2-7, with TRBD2 as a possible D gene (7 bases). The V gene's germline CDR1 is ENHRY and CDR2 SYGVKD. V gave up 6 bases and J gave up 11 bases, with 20 bases separating them. This CDR3 contains 13 residues.

This clonotype was seen many times. V gene TRBV3-1 combines with J gene TRBJ2-1; D unresolved. The V gene lost 4 bases and the J gene lost 7 bases, with 14 bases spanning the gap. The CDR3 is 14 amino acids. Germline CDR1 is LGHDT and CDR2 is YNNKEL (reference sequence). The CDR3 sequence: CASSPEDSLNEQFF. CDR3 in DNA: TGTGCCAGCAGCCCTGAGGATAGTCTAAATGAGCAGTTCTTC.

V and J are TRBV20-1 and TRBJ1-2, with 10 bases that match TRBD1. The germline V gene has CDR1 DFQATT and CDR2 SNEGSKA (reference sequence). Trimming removed 5 bases from V and 8 bases from J; junction bases left unmatched: 8. The CDR3 contains 13 residues. CDR3 in amino acids: CSASGQGMEGYTF. CDR3 bases: TGCAGTGCTTCGGGACAGGGGATGGAAGGCTACACCTTC.

V is TRBV20-1 and J is TRBJ2-5; TRBD1 matches at 7 bases. This CDR3 spans 15 amino acids. Germline values: CDR1 DFQATT, CDR2 SNEGSKA (reference sequence). J gave up 5 bases and V 6 bases, and 15 bases lay outside the gene matches. CDR3 in amino acids: CSAGDSKSLWETQYF. As DNA, the CDR3 is TGCAGTGCAGGGGACAGTAAGAGCTTATGGGAGACCCAGTACTTC.